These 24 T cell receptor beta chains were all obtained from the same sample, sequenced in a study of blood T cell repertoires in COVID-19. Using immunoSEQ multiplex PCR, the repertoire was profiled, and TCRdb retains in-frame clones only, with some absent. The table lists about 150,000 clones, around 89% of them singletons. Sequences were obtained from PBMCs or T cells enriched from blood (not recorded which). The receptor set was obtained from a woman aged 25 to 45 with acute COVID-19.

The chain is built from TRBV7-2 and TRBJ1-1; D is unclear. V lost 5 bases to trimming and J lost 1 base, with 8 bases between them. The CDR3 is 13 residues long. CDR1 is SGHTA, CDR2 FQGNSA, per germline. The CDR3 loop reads CASSQIKNTEAFF. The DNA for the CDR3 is TGTGCCAGCAGCCAAATCAAGAACACTGAAGCTTTCTTT.

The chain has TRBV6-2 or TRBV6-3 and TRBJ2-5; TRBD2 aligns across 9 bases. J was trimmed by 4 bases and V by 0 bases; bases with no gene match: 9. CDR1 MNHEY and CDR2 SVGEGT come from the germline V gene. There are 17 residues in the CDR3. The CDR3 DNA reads TGTGCCAGCAGTTACTCGGCGGGAGGGGTCGGTGCAGAGACCCAGTACTTC. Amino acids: CASSYSAGGVGAETQYF.

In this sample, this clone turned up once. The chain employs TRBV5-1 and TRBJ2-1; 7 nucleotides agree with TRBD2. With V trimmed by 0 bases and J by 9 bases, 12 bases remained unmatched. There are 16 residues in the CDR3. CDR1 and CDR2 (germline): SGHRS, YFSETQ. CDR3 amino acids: CASSLARGAPGGEQFF. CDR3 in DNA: TGCGCCAGCAGCTTGGCCCGAGGGGCGCCGGGAGGTGAGCAGTTCTTC.

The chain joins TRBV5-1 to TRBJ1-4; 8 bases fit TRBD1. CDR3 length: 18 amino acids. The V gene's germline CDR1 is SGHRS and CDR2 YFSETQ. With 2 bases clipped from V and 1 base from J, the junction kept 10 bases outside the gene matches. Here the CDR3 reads CASSLDRGRSGTNEKLFF. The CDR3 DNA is TGCGCCAGCAGCTTAGACAGGGGAAGATCGGGAACTAATGAAAAACTGTTTTTT.

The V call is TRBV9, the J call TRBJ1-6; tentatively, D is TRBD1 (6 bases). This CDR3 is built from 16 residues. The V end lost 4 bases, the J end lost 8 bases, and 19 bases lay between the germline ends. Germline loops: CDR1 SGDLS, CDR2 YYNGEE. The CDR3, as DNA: TGTGCCAGCAGCCCCCGGGGGGGGGCAGGGGATTCACCCCTCCACTTT. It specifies CASSPRGGAGDSPLHF.

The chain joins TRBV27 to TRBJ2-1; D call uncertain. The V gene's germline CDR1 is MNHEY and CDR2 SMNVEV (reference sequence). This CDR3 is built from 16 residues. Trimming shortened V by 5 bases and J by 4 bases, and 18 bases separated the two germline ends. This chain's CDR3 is CASSPMPPNIYNEQFF. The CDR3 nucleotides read TGTGCCAGCAGTCCCATGCCACCCAACATTTACAATGAGCAGTTCTTC.

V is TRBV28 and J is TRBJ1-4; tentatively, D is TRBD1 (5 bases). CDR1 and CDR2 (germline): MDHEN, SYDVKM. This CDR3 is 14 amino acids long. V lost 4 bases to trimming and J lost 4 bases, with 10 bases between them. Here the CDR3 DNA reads TGTGCCAGCAGTTCGCCCGACAGTAATGAAAAACTGTTTTTT. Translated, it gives CASSSPDSNEKLFF.

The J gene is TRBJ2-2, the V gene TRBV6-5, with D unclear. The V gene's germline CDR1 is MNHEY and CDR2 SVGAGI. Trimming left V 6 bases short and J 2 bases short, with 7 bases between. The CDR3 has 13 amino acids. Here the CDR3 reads CASREPNTGELFF. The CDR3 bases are TGTGCCAGCAGAGAGCCCAACACCGGGGAGCTGTTTTTT.

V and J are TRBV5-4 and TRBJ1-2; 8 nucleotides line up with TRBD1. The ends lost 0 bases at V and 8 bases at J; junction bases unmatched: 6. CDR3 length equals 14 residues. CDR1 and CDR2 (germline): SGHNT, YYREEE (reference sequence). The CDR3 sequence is CASSLGQGIQGYTF. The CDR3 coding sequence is TGTGCCAGCAGCTTGGGACAGGGGATTCAGGGCTACACCTTC.

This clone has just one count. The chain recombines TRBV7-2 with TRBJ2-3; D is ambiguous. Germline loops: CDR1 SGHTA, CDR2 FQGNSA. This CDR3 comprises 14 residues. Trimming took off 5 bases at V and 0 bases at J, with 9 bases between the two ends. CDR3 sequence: CASSLWQSTDTQYF. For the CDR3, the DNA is TGTGCCAGCAGCCTCTGGCAAAGCACAGATACGCAGTATTTT.

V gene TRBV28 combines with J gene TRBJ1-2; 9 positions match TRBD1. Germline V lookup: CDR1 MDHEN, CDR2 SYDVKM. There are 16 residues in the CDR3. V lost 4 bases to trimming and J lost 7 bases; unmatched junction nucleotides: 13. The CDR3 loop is CASSSQPRGQGGGYTF. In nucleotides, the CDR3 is TGTGCCAGCAGTTCACAACCGCGGGGACAGGGAGGTGGCTACACCTTC.

The CDR3, as DNA: TGTGCCAGCAGCCGACTAGTACAAGAGACCCAGTACTTC. This sequence encodes CASSRLVQETQYF. This chain links TRBV28 with TRBJ2-5; D may be TRBD2 (6 bases). The germline V gene encodes CDR1 MDHEN and CDR2 SYDVKM. The length of the CDR3 is 13 residues. V lost 6 bases and J lost 2, with 10 bases in between.

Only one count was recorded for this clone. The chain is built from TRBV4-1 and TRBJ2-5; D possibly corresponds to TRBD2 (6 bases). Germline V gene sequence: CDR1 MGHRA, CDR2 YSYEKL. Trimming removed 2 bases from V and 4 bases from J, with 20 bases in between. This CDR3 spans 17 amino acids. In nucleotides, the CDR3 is TGCGCCAGCAGCCAACAGGTTTACGTAGCGGAGCCAGAGACCCAGTACTTC. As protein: CASSQQVYVAEPETQYF.

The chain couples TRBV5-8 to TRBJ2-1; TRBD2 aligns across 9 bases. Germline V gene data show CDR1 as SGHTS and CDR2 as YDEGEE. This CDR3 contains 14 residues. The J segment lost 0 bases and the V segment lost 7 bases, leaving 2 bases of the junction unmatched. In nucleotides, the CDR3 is TGTGCCAGCCATAGCGGGAGCTCCTACAATGAGCAGTTCTTC. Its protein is CASHSGSSYNEQFF.

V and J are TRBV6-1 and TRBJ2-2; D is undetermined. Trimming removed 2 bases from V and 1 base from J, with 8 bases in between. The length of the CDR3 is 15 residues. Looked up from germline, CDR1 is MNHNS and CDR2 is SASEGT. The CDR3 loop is CASSELARNTGELFF. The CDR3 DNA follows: TGTGCCAGCAGTGAACTTGCGAGGAACACCGGGGAGCTGTTTTTT.

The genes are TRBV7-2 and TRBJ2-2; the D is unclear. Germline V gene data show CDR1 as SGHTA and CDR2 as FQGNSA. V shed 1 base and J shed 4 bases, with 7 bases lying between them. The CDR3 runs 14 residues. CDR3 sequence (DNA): TGTGCCAGCAGCTTAGGACACCTCACCGGGGAGCTGTTTTTT. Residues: CASSLGHLTGELFF.

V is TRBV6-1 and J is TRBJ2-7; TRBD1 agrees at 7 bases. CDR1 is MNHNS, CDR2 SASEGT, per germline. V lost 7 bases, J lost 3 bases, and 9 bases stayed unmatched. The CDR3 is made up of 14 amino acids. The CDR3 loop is CASTRRDSHYEQYF. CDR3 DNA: TGTGCCAGCACCCGACGGGACAGTCACTACGAGCAGTACTTC.

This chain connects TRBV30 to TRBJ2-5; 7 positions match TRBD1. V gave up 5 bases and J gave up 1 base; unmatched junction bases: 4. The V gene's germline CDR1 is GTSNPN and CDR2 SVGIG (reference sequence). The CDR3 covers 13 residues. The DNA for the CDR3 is TGTGCCTGGGACGGACAGGCCCAAGAGACCCAGTACTTC. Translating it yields CAWDGQAQETQYF.

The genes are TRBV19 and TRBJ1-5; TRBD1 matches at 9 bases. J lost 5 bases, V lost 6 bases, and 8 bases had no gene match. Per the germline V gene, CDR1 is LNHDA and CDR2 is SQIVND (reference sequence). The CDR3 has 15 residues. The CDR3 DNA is TGTGCCAGTAGGACAGGACAGGGGAGGTATCAGCCCCAGCATTTT. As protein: CASRTGQGRYQPQHF.

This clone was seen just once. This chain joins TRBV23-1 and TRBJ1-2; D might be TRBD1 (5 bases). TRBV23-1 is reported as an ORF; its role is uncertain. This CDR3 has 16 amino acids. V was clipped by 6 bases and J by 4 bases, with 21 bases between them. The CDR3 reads CASRCERAGRTYGYTF. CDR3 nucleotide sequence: TGCGCCAGCAGGTGTGAAAGGGCGGGACGGACCTATGGCTACACCTTC.

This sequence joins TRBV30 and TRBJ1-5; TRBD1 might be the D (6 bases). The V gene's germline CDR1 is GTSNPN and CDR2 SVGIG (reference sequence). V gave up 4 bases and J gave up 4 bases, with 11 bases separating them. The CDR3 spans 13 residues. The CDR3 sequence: CAWKQGPNQPQHF. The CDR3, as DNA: TGTGCCTGGAAGCAGGGGCCTAATCAGCCCCAGCATTTT.

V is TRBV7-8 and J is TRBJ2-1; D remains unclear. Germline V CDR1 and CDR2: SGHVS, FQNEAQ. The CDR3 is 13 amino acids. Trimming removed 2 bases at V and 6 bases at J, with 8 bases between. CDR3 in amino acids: CASSLSPVNEQFF. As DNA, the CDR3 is TGTGCCAGCAGCTTATCCCCTGTCAATGAGCAGTTCTTC.

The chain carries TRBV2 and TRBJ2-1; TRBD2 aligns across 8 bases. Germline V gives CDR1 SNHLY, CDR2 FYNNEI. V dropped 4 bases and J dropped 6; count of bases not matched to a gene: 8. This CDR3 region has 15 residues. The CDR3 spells CASSVLAVSSNEQFF. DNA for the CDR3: TGTGCCAGCAGTGTACTAGCGGTCTCTTCCAATGAGCAGTTCTTC.

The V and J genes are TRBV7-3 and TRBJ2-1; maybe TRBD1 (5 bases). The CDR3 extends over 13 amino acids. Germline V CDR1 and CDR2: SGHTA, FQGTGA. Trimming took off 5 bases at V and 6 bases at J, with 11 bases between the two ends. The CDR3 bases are TGTGCCAGCAGCCAATTTGGGGCCAATGAGCAGTTCTTC. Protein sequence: CASSQFGANEQFF.